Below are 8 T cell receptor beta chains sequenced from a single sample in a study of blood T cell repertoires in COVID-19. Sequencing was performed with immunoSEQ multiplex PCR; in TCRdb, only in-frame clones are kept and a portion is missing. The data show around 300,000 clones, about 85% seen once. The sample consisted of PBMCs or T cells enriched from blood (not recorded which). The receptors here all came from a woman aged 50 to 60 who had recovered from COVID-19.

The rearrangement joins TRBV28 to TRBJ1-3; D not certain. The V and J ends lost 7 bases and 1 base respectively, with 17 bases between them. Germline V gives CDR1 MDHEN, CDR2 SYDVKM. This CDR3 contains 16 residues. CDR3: CASTKPTLRSGNTIYF. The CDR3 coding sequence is TGTGCCAGCACAAAACCGACTCTCAGATCTGGAAACACCATATATTTT.

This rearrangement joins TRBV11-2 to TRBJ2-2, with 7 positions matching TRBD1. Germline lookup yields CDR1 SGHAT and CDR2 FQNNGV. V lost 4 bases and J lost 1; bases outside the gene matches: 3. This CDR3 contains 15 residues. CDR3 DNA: TGTGCCAGCAGCTCCCACAGGGGGAACACCGGGGAGCTGTTTTTT. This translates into CASSSHRGNTGELFF.

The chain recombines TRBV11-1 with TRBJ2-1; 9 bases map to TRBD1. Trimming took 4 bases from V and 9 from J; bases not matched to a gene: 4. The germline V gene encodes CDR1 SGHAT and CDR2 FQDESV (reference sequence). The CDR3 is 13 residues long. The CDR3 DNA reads TGTGCCAGCAGCTCGGACAGGGGCGGTGAGCAGTTCTTC. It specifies CASSSDRGGEQFF.

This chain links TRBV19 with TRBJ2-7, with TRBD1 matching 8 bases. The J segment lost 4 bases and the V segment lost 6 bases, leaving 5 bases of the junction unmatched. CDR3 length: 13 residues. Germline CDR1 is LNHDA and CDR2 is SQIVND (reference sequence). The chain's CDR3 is CASSRQGWYEQYF. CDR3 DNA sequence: TGTGCCAGTAGCCGACAGGGGTGGTACGAGCAGTACTTC.

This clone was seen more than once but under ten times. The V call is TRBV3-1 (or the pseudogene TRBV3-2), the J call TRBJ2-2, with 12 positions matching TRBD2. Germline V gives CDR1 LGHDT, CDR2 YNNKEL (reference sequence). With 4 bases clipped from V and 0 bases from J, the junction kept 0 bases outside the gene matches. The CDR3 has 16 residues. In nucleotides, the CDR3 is TGTGCCAGCAGCCGGACTAGCGGGGCGAACACCGGGGAGCTGTTTTTT. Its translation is CASSRTSGANTGELFF.

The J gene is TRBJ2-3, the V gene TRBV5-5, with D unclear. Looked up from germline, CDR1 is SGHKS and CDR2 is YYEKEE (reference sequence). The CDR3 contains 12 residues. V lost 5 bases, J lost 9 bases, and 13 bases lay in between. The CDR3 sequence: CASSFEQYTQYF. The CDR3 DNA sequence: TGTGCCAGCAGTTTTGAACAGTACACGCAGTATTTT.

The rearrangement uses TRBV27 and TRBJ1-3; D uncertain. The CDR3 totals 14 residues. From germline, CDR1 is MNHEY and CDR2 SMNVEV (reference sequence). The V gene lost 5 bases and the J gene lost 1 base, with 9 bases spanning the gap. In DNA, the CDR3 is TGTGCCAGCAGTAACAATCCTTCTGGAAACACCATATATTTT. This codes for CASSNNPSGNTIYF.

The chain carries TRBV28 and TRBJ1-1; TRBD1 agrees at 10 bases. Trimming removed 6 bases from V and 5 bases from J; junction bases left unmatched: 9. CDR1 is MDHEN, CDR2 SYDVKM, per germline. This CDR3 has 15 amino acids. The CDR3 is CASRTAGQGLTEAFF. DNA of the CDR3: TGTGCCAGCAGGACAGCGGGACAGGGGTTGACTGAAGCTTTCTTT.